Below, 32 T cell receptor beta chains from the same sample are listed, as sequenced in a study of cytomegalovirus exposure and HLA in healthy donors. The PCR contained 60 Vbeta and 13 Jbeta primers. The assay was immunoSEQ multiplex PCR, and TCRdb's table has in-frame clones only and misses some. This sample has 110,000 to 150,000 clones, with 60% to 85% found just once. What was sequenced was PBMCs. These receptor sequences come from a male donor in good health and CMV-seronegative.

The V and J genes are TRBV5-1 and TRBJ1-6, with D perhaps TRBD1 (6 bases). This CDR3 has 14 residues. Trimming left V 4 bases short and J 7 bases short, with 12 bases between. Germline V gives CDR1 SGHRS, CDR2 YFSETQ. The CDR3 sequence is CASSVQGGNSPLHF. The CDR3 nucleotides read TGCGCCAGCAGCGTACAGGGTGGCAATTCACCCCTCCACTTT. Using reference TRBV5-1 and TRBJ1-6 for the parts outside the CDR3, the full variable domain is KAGVTQTPRYLIKTRGQQVTLSCSPISGHRSVSWYQQTPGQGLQFLFEYFSETQRNKGNFPGRFSGRQFSNSRSEMNVSTLELGDSALYLCASSVQGGNSPLHFGNGTRLTVT.

V usage is TRBV7-9 and J usage is TRBJ2-7; D may be TRBD2 (5 bases). This CDR3 is built from 12 residues. Germline CDR1 and CDR2: SEHNR and FQNEAQ (reference sequence). Trimming stripped 4 bases from V and 7 bases from J, with 11 bases between. The CDR3 loop is CASSSSPGEQYF. CDR3 nucleotides: TGTGCCAGCAGCTCCAGTCCGGGGGAGCAGTACTTC.

This clone was recorded a few times. The chain employs TRBV19 and TRBJ2-5, with D uncertain. This CDR3 contains 12 residues. Trimming cost V 5 bases and J 5 bases, with 9 bases left between them. Germline CDR1 LNHDA, CDR2 SQIVND (reference sequence). Here the CDR3 reads CASSWAGETQYF. CDR3 nucleotide sequence: TGTGCCAGTAGTTGGGCTGGGGAGACCCAGTACTTC.

The chain employs TRBV2 and TRBJ1-2; possible D gene TRBD1, 6 bases. CDR3 size: 13 residues. Trimming cost V 6 bases and J 6 bases, with 14 bases left between them. Germline loops: CDR1 SNHLY, CDR2 FYNNEI. CDR3 nucleotide sequence: TGTGCCAGCAGAACCGGACAGCTGGATGGCTACACCTTC. Its protein product is CASRTGQLDGYTF.

Only one count was recorded for this clone. In DNA, the CDR3 is TGCAGCGCTAGGCCTATTCGGGGTCCGAACACTGAAGCTTTCTTT. Translation: CSARPIRGPNTEAFF. The chain joins TRBV29-1 to TRBJ1-1; no definite D call. This CDR3 has 15 residues. Germline CDR1 reads SQVTM; CDR2 reads ANQGSEA. Deletions cut 7 bases from V and 1 base from J, with 19 bases between.

The chain recombines TRBV11-3 with TRBJ1-4; 7 bases match TRBD1. The CDR3 is 17 amino acids. Germline V lookup: CDR1 SGHNT, CDR2 YENEEA. With V trimmed by 5 bases and J by 1 base, 10 bases remained unmatched. This chain's CDR3 is CASSIRRDSRTNEKLFF. The CDR3, as DNA: TGTGCCAGCAGCATACGCCGGGACAGCCGAACTAATGAAAAACTGTTTTTT.

The rearrangement uses TRBV5-6 and TRBJ1-2; TRBD1 is a possible D gene (6 bases). This CDR3 comprises 16 residues. V shed 1 base and J shed 4 bases, with 17 bases lying between them. Germline CDR1 and CDR2: SGHDT and YYEEEE. CDR3 in amino acids: CASSLNAGAQIYGYTF. Here the CDR3 DNA reads TGTGCCAGCAGCTTGAATGCGGGGGCGCAGATCTATGGCTACACCTTC.

The genes are TRBV27 and TRBJ1-4; 8 bases are shared with TRBD1. The germline gives CDR1 MNHEY, CDR2 SMNVEV (reference sequence). The V and J ends lost 3 bases and 5 bases, in that order; junction bases with no gene match: 5. The CDR3 sequence is 15 residues long. CDR3 in amino acids: CASSFLRQGNEKLFF. CDR3 in DNA: TGTGCCAGCAGTTTCCTTAGACAGGGGAATGAAAAACTGTTTTTT.

The chain carries TRBV7-2 and TRBJ2-1; TRBD2 matches 7 bases. Germline V lookup: CDR1 SGHTA, CDR2 FQGNSA. The CDR3 is 14 residues long. The V gene end was trimmed by 2 bases and the J gene end by 7 bases; junction bases not matched to a gene: 5. In DNA, the CDR3 is TGTGCCAGCAGCTTATTCGGACTAGAGAATGAGCAGTTCTTC. Its protein is CASSLFGLENEQFF.

This clone was seen only once. This chain connects TRBV4-1 to TRBJ1-2; 11 bases map to TRBD1. The V and J ends lost 3 bases and 7 bases, in that order; junction bases with no gene match: 7. Per the germline V gene, CDR1 is MGHRA and CDR2 is YSYEKL. This CDR3 comprises 15 residues. This chain's CDR3 is CASSHSGQGAGGYTF. In nucleotides, the CDR3 is TGCGCCAGCAGCCACTCCGGACAGGGGGCCGGTGGCTACACCTTC.

The rearrangement joins TRBV23-1 to TRBJ1-5, with 11 bases fitting TRBD1. TRBV23-1 is reported as an ORF; its role is uncertain. This CDR3 region has 17 residues. V was pared by 0 bases and J by 7 bases, with 8 bases of the junction left unmatched. The CDR3 DNA reads TGCGCCAGCAGTCAATCGTGGGACAGGGGGTTGGGGCAGCCCCAGCATTTT. Encoded protein: CASSQSWDRGLGQPQHF.

This clone showed up just once. A read error may produce the germline difference seen at one junction end. The chain combines TRBV6-1 with TRBJ1-2; TRBD1 agrees at 10 bases. This CDR3 has 12 amino acids. Germline lookup yields CDR1 MNHNS and CDR2 SASEGT. The CDR3 bases are TGTGCCAGCAGGCCGGGACAGGGGAAGGCGGGGTGG. As protein: CASRPGQGKAGW.

This sequence joins TRBV10-2 and TRBJ2-1, with TRBD2 matching over 9 bases. The trim removed 7 bases at V and 6 bases at J, leaving 4 bases unmatched. Per the germline V gene, CDR1 is WSHSY and CDR2 is SAAADI. The CDR3 length is 13 residues. This CDR3 is CASNLAGRNEQFF. DNA of the CDR3: TGCGCCAGCAACCTAGCGGGACGCAATGAGCAGTTCTTC.

The rearrangement uses TRBV5-1 and TRBJ2-1; D unresolved. This CDR3 region has 14 residues. Trimming stripped 0 bases from V and 5 bases from J, with 9 bases between. CDR1 is SGHRS, CDR2 YFSETQ, per germline. The CDR3 nucleotides are TGCGCCAGCAGCTTGGGTCAGTCACACAATGAGCAGTTCTTC. Translating gives CASSLGQSHNEQFF.

The gene calls are TRBV10-3 and TRBJ2-5; 14 bases agree with TRBD2. There are 16 residues in the CDR3. Per the germline V gene, CDR1 is ENHRY and CDR2 is SYGVKD. Trimming removed 2 bases from V and 8 bases from J; junction bases left unmatched: 7. The CDR3 sequence: CAISEGGLAGVQTQYF. Here the CDR3 DNA reads TGTGCCATCAGTGAGGGGGGACTAGCGGGGGTTCAAACCCAGTACTTC.

This chain uses TRBV2 with TRBJ2-7; 10 bases fit TRBD2. The germline CDR1 and CDR2 sequences are SNHLY and FYNNEI. The CDR3 has 15 residues. Trimming at V came to 4 bases and at J to 2 bases, leaving 5 bases not matched to a gene. The CDR3: CASSAGTSAAYEQYF. CDR3 nucleotide sequence: TGTGCCAGCAGTGCCGGGACTAGCGCTGCCTACGAGCAGTACTTC. Drawing the rest from reference TRBV2 and TRBJ2-7, the complete variable domain is EPEVTQTPSHQVTQMGQEVILRCVPISNHLYFYWYRQILGQKVEFLVSFYNNEISEKSEIFDDQFSVERPDGSNFTLKIRSTKLEDSAMYFCASSAGTSAAYEQYFGPGTRLTVT.

J is TRBJ2-7 and V is TRBV5-4; D unclear. The CDR3 length is 14 residues. Germline CDR1 is SGHNT and CDR2 is YYREEE (reference sequence). Trimming cost V 2 bases and J 0 bases, with 9 bases left between them. In nucleotides, the CDR3 is TGTGCCAGCAGCTTTGGGCCCGGCTCCTACGAGCAGTACTTC. Amino acid sequence: CASSFGPGSYEQYF.

The chain couples TRBV27 to TRBJ2-7; D is perhaps TRBD1 (5 bases). V lost 0 bases to trimming and J lost 5 bases, with 5 bases between them. The CDR3 is 12 amino acids. Germline CDR1 is MNHEY and CDR2 is SMNVEV (reference sequence). The CDR3, as DNA: TGTGCCAGCAGTTTATCAGGGGACGAGCAGTACTTC. It translates to CASSLSGDEQYF.

The genes are TRBV5-6 and TRBJ2-2, with D uncertain. V was pared by 0 bases and J by 7 bases, with 7 bases between. The CDR3 runs to 13 residues. Per the germline V gene, CDR1 is SGHDT and CDR2 is YYEEEE. CDR3 loop: CASSLGSGGELFF. CDR3 in DNA: TGTGCCAGCAGCTTGGGGTCGGGCGGGGAGCTGTTTTTT.

The chain has TRBV30 and TRBJ1-5; no definite D call. The CDR3 consists of 13 residues. Germline loops: CDR1 GTSNPN, CDR2 SVGIG (reference sequence). V gave up 2 bases and J gave up 3 bases, with 8 bases separating them. The CDR3 is CAWSPQFNQPQHF. In nucleotides, the CDR3 is TGTGCCTGGAGTCCCCAGTTCAATCAGCCCCAGCATTTT.

The chain has TRBV5-4 and TRBJ1-1, with 12 bases aligning to TRBD1. The CDR3 is 16 residues long. Germline-derived CDR1 and CDR2 are SGHNT and YYREEE (reference sequence). J was trimmed by 2 bases and V by 0 bases; bases with no gene match: 2. The CDR3 nucleotides read TGTGCCAGCAGCTTGGCCGGGACAGGGGGCAACACTGAAGCTTTCTTT. As protein: CASSLAGTGGNTEAFF.

This chain connects TRBV6-9 to TRBJ1-1; 7 bases align to TRBD1. Germline V gives CDR1 MNHGY, CDR2 SVAAGI. The ends lost 0 bases at V and 1 base at J; junction bases unmatched: 5. The length of the CDR3 is 16 residues. CDR3 in DNA: TGTGCCAGCAGTTATTCCGGCAGGGGGACGAACACTGAAGCTTTCTTT. This translates into CASSYSGRGTNTEAFF.

V and J are TRBV4-1 and TRBJ2-4, with 9 bases matching TRBD1. V gave up 3 bases and J gave up 0 bases; unmatched junction bases: 18. This CDR3 has 21 amino acids. From germline, CDR1 is MGHRA and CDR2 YSYEKL. CDR3 in DNA: TGCGCCAGCAGCCACCTATCCCGGGACAGGGCCCCACTCATAGCCAAAAACATTCAGTACTTC. Its translation is CASSHLSRDRAPLIAKNIQYF.

As to this clone: One end of the junction varies from germline; a read error may be responsible. This chain uses TRBV4-3 with TRBJ2-6; D may be TRBD1 (6 bases). The CDR3 spans 16 residues. CDR1 and CDR2 (germline): LGHNA, YSLEER. The CDR3 loop is CARSQVQGTGANVLTF. The CDR3 nucleotides are TGCGCCCGCAGCCAAGTACAGGGTACTGGGGCCAACGTCCTGACTTTC.

The chain recombines TRBV19 with TRBJ1-2; D gene unclear. Trimming cost V 5 bases and J 3 bases, with 10 bases left between them. Looked up from germline, CDR1 is LNHDA and CDR2 is SQIVND (reference sequence). The CDR3 length is 13 residues. The CDR3 DNA sequence: TGTGCCAGTAGTCCCGGTCTCCACTATGGCTACACCTTC. This codes for CASSPGLHYGYTF.

CDR3 DNA sequence: TGTGCCAGCAGAAGGACAGGCACAGATACGCAGTATTTT. It is translated as CASRRTGTDTQYF. The chain has TRBV27 and TRBJ2-3, with D possibly matching TRBD1 (6 bases). The V end was cut by 6 bases, the J end by 1 base, with 8 bases between. This CDR3 has 13 residues. Germline V gene lookup returns CDR1 MNHEY and CDR2 SMNVEV (reference sequence).

This chain joins TRBV30 and TRBJ1-1; D may be TRBD1 (6 bases). This CDR3 contains 13 residues. The V end lost 3 bases, the J end lost 2 bases, and 10 bases lay between the germline ends. Germline V gene lookup returns CDR1 GTSNPN and CDR2 SVGIG (reference sequence). CDR3 DNA: TGTGCCTGGAGAATCAGGGGTAACACTGAAGCTTTCTTT. Its translation: CAWRIRGNTEAFF. Complete variable domain (other parts from reference TRBV30 and TRBJ1-1): SQTIHQWPATLVQPVGSPLSLECTVEGTSNPNLYWYRQAAGRGLQLLFYSVGIGQISSEVPQNLSASRPQDRQFILSSKKLLLSDSGFYLCAWRIRGNTEAFFGQGTRLTVV.

The chain links TRBV19 to TRBJ2-5; TRBD1 might be the D (5 bases). V was trimmed by 6 bases and J by 5 bases, leaving 13 bases between them. Per germline, CDR1 LNHDA and CDR2 SQIVND (reference sequence). CDR3 length: 13 amino acids. The chain's CDR3 is CASSGRAPETQYF. The CDR3 DNA sequence: TGTGCCAGTAGCGGCAGGGCGCCGGAGACCCAGTACTTC.

With regard to this clone: The germline gene is not matched at one end of the junction; a read error may be the cause. V and J are TRBV7-9 and TRBJ2-2; tentatively, D is TRBD2 (5 bases). Germline CDR1 reads SEHNR; CDR2 reads FQNEAQ (reference sequence). This CDR3 region has 16 residues. The CDR3 DNA follows: TGTGCCCGCAGCCTAGGTCCTGGGAGGAACACCGGGGAGCTGTTTTTT. This translates into CARSLGPGRNTGELFF.

The chain combines TRBV21-1 with TRBJ2-2; the table calls TRBD2, which could not be checked here. TRBV21-1 is flagged as a pseudogene. The CDR3 extends over 21 amino acids. The CDR3 here is CASSKAFVAGGGKTNTGELFF. The DNA of the CDR3 is TGTGCCAGCAGCAAAGCCTTCGTAGCGGGGGGCGGAAAAACGAACACCGGGGAGCTGTTTTTT.

The CDR3 sequence: CASSWERIGQAEQYF. Written as DNA, the CDR3 is TGTGCCAGCAGCTGGGAAAGAATAGGACAAGCCGAGCAGTACTTC. The J gene is TRBJ2-7, the V gene TRBV7-2, with D perhaps matching TRBD1 (5 bases). V was cut by 4 bases and J by 6 bases, with 19 bases left in between. The length of the CDR3 is 15 residues. The germline V gene has CDR1 SGHTA and CDR2 FQGNSA.

This clone was counted between two and nine times. The rearrangement uses TRBV30 and TRBJ2-1; TRBD1 is a possible D gene (5 bases). The CDR3 length is 14 residues. V was trimmed by 3 bases and J by 4 bases, leaving 13 bases between them. Germline V gives CDR1 GTSNPN, CDR2 SVGIG (reference sequence). CDR3 DNA sequence: TGTGCCTGGAGCCTAGGGGTGAGGTACAATGAGCAGTTCTTC. It translates to CAWSLGVRYNEQFF.